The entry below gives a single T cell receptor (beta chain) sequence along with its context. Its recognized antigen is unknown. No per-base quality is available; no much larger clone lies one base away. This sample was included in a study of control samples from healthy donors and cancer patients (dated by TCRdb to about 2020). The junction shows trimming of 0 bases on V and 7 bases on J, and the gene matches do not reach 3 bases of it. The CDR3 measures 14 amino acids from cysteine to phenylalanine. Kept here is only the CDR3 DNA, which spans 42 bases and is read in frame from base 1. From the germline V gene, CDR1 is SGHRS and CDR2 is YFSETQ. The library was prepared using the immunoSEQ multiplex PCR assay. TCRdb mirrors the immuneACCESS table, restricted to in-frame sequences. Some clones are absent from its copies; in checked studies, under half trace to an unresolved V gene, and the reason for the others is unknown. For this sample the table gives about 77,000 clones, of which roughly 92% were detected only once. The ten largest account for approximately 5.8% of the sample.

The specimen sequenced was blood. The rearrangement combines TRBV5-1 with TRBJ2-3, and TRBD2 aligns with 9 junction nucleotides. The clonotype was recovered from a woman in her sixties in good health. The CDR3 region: CASSLDSGSHTQYF. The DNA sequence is TGCGCCAGCAGCTTGGATAGCGGGAGTCATACGCAGTATTTT. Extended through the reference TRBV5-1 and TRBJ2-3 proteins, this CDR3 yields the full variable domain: KAGVTQTPRYLIKTRGQQVTLSCSPISGHRSVSWYQQTPGQGLQFLFEYFSETQRNKGNFPGRFSGRQFSNSRSEMNVSTLELGDSALYLCASSLDSGSHTQYFGPGTRLTVL.